These 8 T cell receptor beta chains share one sample of origin, sequenced in a study of vaccination and CD4 T cells after COVID-19. Cultured CD4+ T-cell DNA underwent Oncomine TCR Beta short-read sequencing. TCRdb called the PCR reads again in MiXCR, with one record for every CDR3 protein. The profile covers around 19,000 distinct CDR3 sequences, with roughly 42% appearing a single time and roughly 6.3% taken by the ten largest. These TCRs are of unknown antigen specificity. Treatment defined: roughly 10-day PBMC culture with coronavirus spike peptide pools or control peptides (ViraFEST assay). This material consisted of CD4+ T cells from blood, cultured in vitro, taken before SARS-CoV-2 vaccination. Every receptor here comes from a human donor who had recovered from COVID-19.

The chain carries TRBV6-1 and TRBJ1-2, with D possibly matching TRBD1 (6 bases). Between the trimmed V and J ends, which lost 6 bases and 4 bases, there was a span of 15 bases. Germline-derived CDR1 and CDR2 are MNHNS and SASEGT. The CDR3 runs 14 residues. The CDR3 loop is CASRPDRQGYGYTF. CDR3 bases: TGTGCCAGCAGACCCGACAGGCAAGGCTATGGCTACACCTTC.

The chain employs TRBV6-2 or TRBV6-3 and TRBJ2-3, with TRBD2 identical over 9 bases. V was clipped by 6 bases and J by 0 bases; unmatched bases: 16. The CDR3 loop spans 19 amino acids. Germline loops: CDR1 MNHEY, CDR2 SVGEGT. Written as DNA, the CDR3 is TGTGCCAGCAGCGCTAACCGAGGTCTAGCGGGGTCTAGCACAGATACGCAGTATTTT. Protein sequence: CASSANRGLAGSSTDTQYF.

This rearrangement joins TRBV21-1 to TRBJ1-5. TRBV21-1 is given as a pseudogene. This CDR3 region has 18 residues. Here the CDR3 DNA reads TGTGCCAGCAGCAATGCCCCACCTAGGAGGGATAGCAATCAGCCCCAGCATTTT. Amino acid sequence: CASSNAPPRRDSNQPQHF.

In its sample, this clonotype was seen a few times. J is TRBJ1-6 and V is TRBV7-8, with unresolved D. This CDR3 has 17 residues. CDR1 is SGHVS and CDR2 is FQNEAQ in the germline V gene. Trimming shortened V by 4 bases and J by 7 bases, and 20 bases separated the two germline ends. In DNA form, the CDR3 reads TGTGCCAGCAGCTCCCTGGGAATAGGGAACGCAAATTCACCCCTCCACTTT. Amino acids: CASSSLGIGNANSPLHF. Full variable domain (outside the CDR3, taken from reference TRBV7-8 and TRBJ1-6): GAGVSQSPRYKVAKRGQDVALRCDPISGHVSLFWYQQALGQGPEFLTYFQNEAQLDKSGLPSDRFFAERPEGSVSTLKIQRTQQEDSAVYLCASSSLGIGNANSPLHFGNGTRLTVT.

In this sample, this clonotype is medium-sized. The gene calls are TRBV6-5 and TRBJ1-2; D perhaps matches TRBD1 (6 bases). The CDR3 covers 12 residues. The V and J ends lost 2 bases and 8 bases respectively, with 9 bases between them. Per germline, CDR1 MNHEY and CDR2 SVGAGI. CDR3: CASSYRGAGYTF. In DNA form, the CDR3 reads TGTGCCAGCAGTTACCGGGGGGCCGGCTACACCTTC.

The chain couples TRBV29-1 to TRBJ2-3, with a possible D match to TRBD2 (5 bases). Germline CDR1 reads SQVTM; CDR2 reads ANQGSEA. V lost 7 bases and J lost 4, with 15 bases in between. The CDR3 loop spans 13 amino acids. Written as DNA, the CDR3 is TGCAGCGGCGGGCCCAATAACCCAGATACGCAGTATTTT. Amino acid sequence: CSGGPNNPDTQYF.

The chain recombines TRBV20-1 with TRBJ2-1; 10 bases match TRBD2. The CDR3 covers 15 residues. Germline-derived CDR1 and CDR2 are DFQATT and SNEGSKA (reference sequence). V was pared by 0 bases and J by 6 bases, with 5 bases of the junction left unmatched. The CDR3 nucleotides read TGCAGTGCTAGAGATCCTAGCGGGAGCTCCAATGAGCAGTTCTTC. It specifies CSARDPSGSSNEQFF.

In this sample, this clonotype turned up a few times. The gene calls are TRBV27 and TRBJ1-1; D not certain. V was clipped by 6 bases and J by 1 base, with 9 bases between them. This CDR3 is 13 amino acids long. Germline loops: CDR1 MNHEY, CDR2 SMNVEV (reference sequence). The CDR3 sequence is CASRPYGNTEAFF. The DNA of the CDR3 is TGTGCCAGCAGACCCTACGGGAACACTGAAGCTTTCTTT.